A few counts support the clone carrying this TCR beta chain. The antigen is not known. This entry comes from a study of T cell repertoires in cytomegalovirus infection. For the study at large: Recently described HLA-C-restricted plus well-studied HLA-B-restricted CMV epitopes were used. Matching HLA type and CMV infection were both indicated by public TCR beta signatures.

Trimming left V 2 bases short and J 4 bases short, with 9 bases between. The CDR3 sequence is 14 residues long. Per germline, CDR1 SGHTA and CDR2 FQGNSA. TCRdb used MiXCR to reprocess the reads, holding one entry per CDR3 protein. The profile shows a few hundred thousand distinct CDR3 sequences, approximately 40% of them singletons. Notes on the study in general: Summed frequency of public TCR beta families distinguished CMV carriers with the relevant HLA. The ex vivo response was dominated by HLA-C-restricted CMV-specific TCR beta clonotypes.

The chain has TRBV7-2 and TRBJ1-3, with a possible D match to TRBD1 (5 bases). Sequences were derived from cultured PBMCs, sampled from culture after CMV antigen stimulation. The clonotype originates from a human donor in good health (CMV status not recorded). Some clones in this sample may be carry-over from other donors' samples. The CDR3: CASSLFHRGNTIYF. CDR3 bases: TGTGCCAGCAGCTTATTCCACAGGGGAAACACCATATATTTT. Drawing the rest from reference TRBV7-2 and TRBJ1-3, the complete variable domain is GAGVSQSPSNKVTEKGKDVELRCDPISGHTALYWYRQSLGQGLEFLIYFQGNSAPDKSGLPSDRFSAERTGGSVSTLTIQRTQQEDSAVYLCASSLFHRGNTIYFGEGSWLTVV.